This T cell receptor (beta chain) comes out of a study of T cells in Graves' hyperthyroidism and ophthalmopathy. TCR beta CDR3 regions were amplified from RNA. First-round RT-PCR targeting the TCR CDR3 was performed with the HTBI primer set. Each CDR3 protein gets one entry after TCRdb re-called the multiplex PCR reads with MiXCR. The sample holds about 620,000 distinct CDR3 sequences, roughly 16% seen once. Trimming took 3 bases from V and 2 from J; bases not matched to a gene: 2. Germline V lookup: CDR1 SGHRS, CDR2 YFSETQ. The CDR3 is 14 residues long. The chain recombines TRBV5-1 with TRBJ2-3; 8 bases line up with TRBD2. The TCR sequence derives from a woman in her twenties or thirties with Graves' hyperthyroidism. The specimen was blood. The CDR3 region has the DNA TGCGCCAGCAGCTCGGGGGGGAACACAGATACGCAGTATTTT. Its translation is CASSSGGNTDTQYF.